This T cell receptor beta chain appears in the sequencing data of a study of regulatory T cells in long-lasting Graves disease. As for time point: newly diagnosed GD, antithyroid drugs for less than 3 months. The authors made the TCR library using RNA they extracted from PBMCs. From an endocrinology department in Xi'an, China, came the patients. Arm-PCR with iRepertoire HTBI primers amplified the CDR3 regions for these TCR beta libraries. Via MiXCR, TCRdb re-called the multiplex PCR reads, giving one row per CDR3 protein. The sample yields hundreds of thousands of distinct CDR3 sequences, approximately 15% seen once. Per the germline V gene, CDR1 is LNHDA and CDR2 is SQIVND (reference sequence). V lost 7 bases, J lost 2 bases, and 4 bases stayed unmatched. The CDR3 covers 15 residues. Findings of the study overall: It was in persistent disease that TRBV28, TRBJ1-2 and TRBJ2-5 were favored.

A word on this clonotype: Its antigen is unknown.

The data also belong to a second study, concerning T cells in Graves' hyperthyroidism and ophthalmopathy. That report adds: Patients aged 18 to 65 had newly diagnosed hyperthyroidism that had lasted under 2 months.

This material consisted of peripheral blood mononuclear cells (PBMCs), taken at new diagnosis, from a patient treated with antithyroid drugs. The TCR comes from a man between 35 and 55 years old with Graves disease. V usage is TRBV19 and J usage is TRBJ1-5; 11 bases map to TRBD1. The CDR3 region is CASTQGQGGNQPQHF. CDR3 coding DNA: TGTGCCAGTACCCAGGGACAGGGGGGCAATCAGCCCCAGCATTTT.